Sequencing of this TCR beta chain was carried out in a study of shared clonotypes between healthy human individuals. Study-wide points: Donors were few, which limited the genetic and exposure-history diversity represented.

The count of this clone is one. The antigen remains undetermined. Germline V CDR1 and CDR2: MNHEY, SMNVEV (reference sequence). V shed 2 bases and J shed 0 bases, with 9 bases lying between them. CDR3 length: 15 amino acids. Donors included only healthy HIV-negative adults lacking recent acute infections or vaccinations. Assay execution took place at the deep level. Assay used: immunoSEQ multiplex PCR; TCRdb lists only in-frame clones, some missing. The top ten clones hold around 12% of a sample with about 500,000 clones, around 77% of them seen once. The J gene is TRBJ2-3, the V gene TRBV27; D ambiguous. Sequencing was carried out using PBMCs. The TCR comes from a woman in her 40s in good health. Some clones in this sample may be carry-over from other donors' samples. In DNA, the CDR3 is TGTGCCAGCAGTTTAGGACGCCCGAGCACAGATACGCAGTATTTT. This encodes CASSLGRPSTDTQYF.